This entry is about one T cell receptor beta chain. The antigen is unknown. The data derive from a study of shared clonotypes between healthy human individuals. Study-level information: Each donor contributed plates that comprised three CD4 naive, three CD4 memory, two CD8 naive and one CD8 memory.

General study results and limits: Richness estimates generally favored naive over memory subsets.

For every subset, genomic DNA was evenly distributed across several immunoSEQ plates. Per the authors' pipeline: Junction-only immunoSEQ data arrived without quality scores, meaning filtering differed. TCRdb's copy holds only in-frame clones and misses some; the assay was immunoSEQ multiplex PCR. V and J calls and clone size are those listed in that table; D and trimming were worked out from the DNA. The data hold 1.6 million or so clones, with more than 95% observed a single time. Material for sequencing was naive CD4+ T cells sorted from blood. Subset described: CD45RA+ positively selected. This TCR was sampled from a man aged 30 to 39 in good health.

The CDR3 here is CASSGQYNQPQHF. CDR3 DNA: TGTGCCAGCAGTGGACAGTACAATCAGCCCCAGCATTTT. This sequence joins TRBV6-1 and TRBJ1-5, with D possibly being TRBD1 (5 bases). Trimming removed 4 bases from V and 3 bases from J, with 7 bases in between. The CDR3 length is 13 residues. Germline lookup yields CDR1 MNHNS and CDR2 SASEGT.